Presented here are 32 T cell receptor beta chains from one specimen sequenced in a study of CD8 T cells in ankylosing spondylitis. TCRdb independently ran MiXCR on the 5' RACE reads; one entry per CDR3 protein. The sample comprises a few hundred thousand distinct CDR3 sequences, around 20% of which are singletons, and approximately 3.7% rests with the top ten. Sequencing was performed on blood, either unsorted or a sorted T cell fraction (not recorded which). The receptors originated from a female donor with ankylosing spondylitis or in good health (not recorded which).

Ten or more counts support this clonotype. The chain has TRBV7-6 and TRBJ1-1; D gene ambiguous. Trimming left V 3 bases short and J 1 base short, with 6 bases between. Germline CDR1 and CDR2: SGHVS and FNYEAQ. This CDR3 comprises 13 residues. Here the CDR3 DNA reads TGTGCCAGCAGCTTCACAGAGAACACTGAAGCTTTCTTT. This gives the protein CASSFTENTEAFF.

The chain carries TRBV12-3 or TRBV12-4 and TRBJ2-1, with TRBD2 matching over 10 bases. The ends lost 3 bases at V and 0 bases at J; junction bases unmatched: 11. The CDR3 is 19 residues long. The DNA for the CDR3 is TGTGCCAGCAGTTTCCTGAGCGGGAGGGCCCCGAGCTCCTACAATGAGCAGTTCTTC. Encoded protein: CASSFLSGRAPSSYNEQFF.

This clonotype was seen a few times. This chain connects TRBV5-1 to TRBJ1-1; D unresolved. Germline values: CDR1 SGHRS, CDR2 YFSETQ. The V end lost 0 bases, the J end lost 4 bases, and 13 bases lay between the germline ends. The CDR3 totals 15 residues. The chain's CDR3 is CASSLAGQASTEAFF. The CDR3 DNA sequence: TGCGCCAGCAGCTTGGCCGGGCAGGCCAGCACTGAAGCTTTCTTT.

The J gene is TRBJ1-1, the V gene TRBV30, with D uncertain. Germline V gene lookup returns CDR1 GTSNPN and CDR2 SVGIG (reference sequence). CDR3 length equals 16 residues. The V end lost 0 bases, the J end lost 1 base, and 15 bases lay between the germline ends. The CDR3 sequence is CAWSVRFLVENTEAFF. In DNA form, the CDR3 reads TGTGCCTGGAGTGTACGGTTTTTAGTTGAGAACACTGAAGCTTTCTTT. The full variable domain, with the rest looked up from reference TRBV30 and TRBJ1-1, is SQTIHQWPATLVQPVGSPLSLECTVEGTSNPNLYWYRQAAGRGLQLLFYSVGIGQISSEVPQNLSASRPQDRQFILSSKKLLLSDSGFYLCAWSVRFLVENTEAFFGQGTRLTVV.

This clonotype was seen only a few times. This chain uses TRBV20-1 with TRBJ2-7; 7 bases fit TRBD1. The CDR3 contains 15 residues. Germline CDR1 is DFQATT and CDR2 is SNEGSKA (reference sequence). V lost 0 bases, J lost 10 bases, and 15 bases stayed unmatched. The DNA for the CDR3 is TGCAGTGCTAGAGATCCTTTTGGGACAGTGTCAGCTCAGTACTTC. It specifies CSARDPFGTVSAQYF.

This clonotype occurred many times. CDR3 sequence reads: CSVEPTGNEQFF. Written as DNA, the CDR3 is TGCAGCGTTGAACCGACTGGCAATGAGCAGTTCTTC. The chain carries TRBV29-1 and TRBJ2-1; D is unresolved. The V end lost 2 bases, the J end lost 6 bases, and 8 bases lay between the germline ends. Germline V gene sequence: CDR1 SQVTM, CDR2 ANQGSEA. The CDR3 consists of 12 residues.

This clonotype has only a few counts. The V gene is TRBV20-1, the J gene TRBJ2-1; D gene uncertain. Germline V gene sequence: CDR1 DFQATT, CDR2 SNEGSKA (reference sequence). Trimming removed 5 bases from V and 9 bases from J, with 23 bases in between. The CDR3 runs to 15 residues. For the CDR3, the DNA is TGCAGTGCTCCGTTGATGGGCTGGCGGATAACTGAGCAGTTCTTC. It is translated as CSAPLMGWRITEQFF.

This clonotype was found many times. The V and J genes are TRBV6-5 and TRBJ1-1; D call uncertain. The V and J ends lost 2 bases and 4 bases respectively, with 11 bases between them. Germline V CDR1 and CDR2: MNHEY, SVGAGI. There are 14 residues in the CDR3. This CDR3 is CASSYRRSGTEAFF. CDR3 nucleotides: TGTGCCAGCAGTTACAGAAGGTCGGGCACTGAAGCTTTCTTT.

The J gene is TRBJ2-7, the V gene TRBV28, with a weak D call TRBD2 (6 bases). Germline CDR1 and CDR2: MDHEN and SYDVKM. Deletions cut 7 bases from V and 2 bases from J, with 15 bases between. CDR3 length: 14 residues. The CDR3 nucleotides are TGTGCCAGCACCACGGGACTTTTCCCCTACGAGCAGTACTTC. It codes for CASTTGLFPYEQYF. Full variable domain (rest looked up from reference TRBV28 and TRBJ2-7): DVKVTQSSRYLVKRTGEKVFLECVQDMDHENMFWYRQDPGLGLRLIYFSYDVKMKEKGDIPEGYSVSREKKERFSLILESASTNQTSMYLCASTTGLFPYEQYFGPGTRLTVT.

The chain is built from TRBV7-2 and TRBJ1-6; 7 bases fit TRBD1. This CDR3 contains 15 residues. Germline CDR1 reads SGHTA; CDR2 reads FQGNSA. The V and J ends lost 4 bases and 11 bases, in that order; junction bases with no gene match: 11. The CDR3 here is CASSSQTTGSTPLHF. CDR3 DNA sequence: TGTGCCAGCAGCTCCCAAACGACAGGGTCGACACCCCTCCACTTT. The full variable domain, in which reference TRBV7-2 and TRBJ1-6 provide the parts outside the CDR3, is GAGVSQSPSNKVTEKGKDVELRCDPISGHTALYWYRQSLGQGLEFLIYFQGNSAPDKSGLPSDRFSAERTGGSVSTLTIQRTQQEDSAVYLCASSSQTTGSTPLHFGNGTRLTVT.

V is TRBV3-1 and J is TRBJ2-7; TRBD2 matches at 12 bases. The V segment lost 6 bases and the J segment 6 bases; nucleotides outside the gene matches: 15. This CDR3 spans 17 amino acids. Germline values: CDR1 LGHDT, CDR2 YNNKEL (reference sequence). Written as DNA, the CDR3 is TGTGCCAGCAGTCGAAGTGGGTGGGAACTAGCGGGAGGCGAGCAGTACTTC. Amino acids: CASSRSGWELAGGEQYF.

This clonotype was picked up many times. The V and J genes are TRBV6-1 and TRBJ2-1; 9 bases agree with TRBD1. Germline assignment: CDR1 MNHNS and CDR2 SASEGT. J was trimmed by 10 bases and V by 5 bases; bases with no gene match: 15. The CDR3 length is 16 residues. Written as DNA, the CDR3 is TGTGCCAGCAGTAACTTACCGGGACAGGGTCTACAAGAGCAGTTCTTC. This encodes CASSNLPGQGLQEQFF.

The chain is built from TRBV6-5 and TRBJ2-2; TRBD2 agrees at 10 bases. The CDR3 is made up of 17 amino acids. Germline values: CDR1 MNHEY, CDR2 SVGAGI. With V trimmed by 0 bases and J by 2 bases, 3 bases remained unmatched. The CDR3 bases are TGTGCCAGCAGTTACTCAGGACTAGCGGTTAACACCGGGGAGCTGTTTTTT. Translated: CASSYSGLAVNTGELFF.

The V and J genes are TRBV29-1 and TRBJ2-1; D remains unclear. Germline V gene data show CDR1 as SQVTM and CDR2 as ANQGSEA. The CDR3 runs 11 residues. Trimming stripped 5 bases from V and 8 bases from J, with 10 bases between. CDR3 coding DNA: TGCAGCGTTTCTCCCCCCCATGAGCAGTTCTTC. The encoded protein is CSVSPPHEQFF.

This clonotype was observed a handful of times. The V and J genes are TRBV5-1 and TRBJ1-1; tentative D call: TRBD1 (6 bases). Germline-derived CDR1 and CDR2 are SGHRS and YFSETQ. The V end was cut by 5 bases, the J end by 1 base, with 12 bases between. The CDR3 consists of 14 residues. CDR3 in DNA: TGCGCCAGCAGAAAAGAGGGACAGAACACTGAAGCTTTCTTT. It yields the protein CASRKEGQNTEAFF.

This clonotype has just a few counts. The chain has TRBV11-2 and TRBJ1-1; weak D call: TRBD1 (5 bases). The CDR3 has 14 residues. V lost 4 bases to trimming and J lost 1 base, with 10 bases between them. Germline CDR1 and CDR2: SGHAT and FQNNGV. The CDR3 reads CASSSSRENTEAFF. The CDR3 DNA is TGTGCCAGCAGCTCGTCCAGGGAGAACACTGAAGCTTTCTTT.

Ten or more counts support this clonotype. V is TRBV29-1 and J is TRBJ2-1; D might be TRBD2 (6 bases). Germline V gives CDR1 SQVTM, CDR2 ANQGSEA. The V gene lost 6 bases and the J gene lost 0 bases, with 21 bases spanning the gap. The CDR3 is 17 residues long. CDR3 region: CSVAGPLGESSYNEQFF. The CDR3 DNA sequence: TGCAGCGTCGCGGGGCCTCTGGGCGAGAGCTCCTACAATGAGCAGTTCTTC.

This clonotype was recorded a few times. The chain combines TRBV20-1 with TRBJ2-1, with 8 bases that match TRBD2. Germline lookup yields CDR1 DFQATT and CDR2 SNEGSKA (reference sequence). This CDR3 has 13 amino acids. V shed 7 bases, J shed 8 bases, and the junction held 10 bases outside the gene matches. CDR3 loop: CSVTSGGWHEQFF. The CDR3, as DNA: TGCAGTGTCACTAGCGGCGGGTGGCATGAGCAGTTCTTC.

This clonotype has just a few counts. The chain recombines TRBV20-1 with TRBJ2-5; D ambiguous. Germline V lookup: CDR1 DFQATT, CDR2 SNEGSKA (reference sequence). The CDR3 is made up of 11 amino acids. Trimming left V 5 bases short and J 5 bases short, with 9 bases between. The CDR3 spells CSAFLRETQYF. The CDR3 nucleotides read TGCAGTGCTTTCCTCCGGGAGACCCAGTACTTC.

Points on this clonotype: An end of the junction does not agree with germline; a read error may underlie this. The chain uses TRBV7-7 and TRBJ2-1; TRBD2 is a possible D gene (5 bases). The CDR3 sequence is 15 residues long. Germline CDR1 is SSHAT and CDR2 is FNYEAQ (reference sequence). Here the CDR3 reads CASSLNGLAGDEQFF. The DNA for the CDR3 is TGTGCTAGCAGCTTAAACGGGCTAGCAGGCGATGAGCAGTTCTTC.

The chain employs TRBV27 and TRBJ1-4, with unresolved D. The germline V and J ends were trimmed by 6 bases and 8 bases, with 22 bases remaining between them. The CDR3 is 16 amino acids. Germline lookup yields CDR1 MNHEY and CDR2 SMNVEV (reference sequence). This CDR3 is CASSLDLTGVREKLFF. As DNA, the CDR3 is TGTGCCAGCAGCCTCGACCTGACCGGTGTTAGAGAAAAACTGTTTTTT.

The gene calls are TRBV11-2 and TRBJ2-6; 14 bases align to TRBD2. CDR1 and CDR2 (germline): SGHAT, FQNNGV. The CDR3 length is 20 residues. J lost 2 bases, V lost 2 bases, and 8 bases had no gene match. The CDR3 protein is CASSLRGLGLAGAGANVLTF. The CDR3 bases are TGTGCCAGCAGCTTAAGAGGACTGGGACTAGCGGGAGCTGGGGCCAACGTCCTGACTTTC.

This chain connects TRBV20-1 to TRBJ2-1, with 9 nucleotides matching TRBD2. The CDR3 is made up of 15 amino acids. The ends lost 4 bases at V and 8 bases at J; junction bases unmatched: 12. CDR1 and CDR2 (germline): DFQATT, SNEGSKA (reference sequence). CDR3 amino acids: CSATGWAGGPDEQFF. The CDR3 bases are TGCAGTGCTACGGGTTGGGCGGGAGGGCCGGATGAGCAGTTCTTC.

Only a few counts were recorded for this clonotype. For the CDR3, the DNA is TGCGCCAGCAGCCAAGATCCGCGAGTCACTGAAGCTTTCTTT. This codes for CASSQDPRVTEAFF. The chain joins TRBV4-3 to TRBJ1-1, with D hard to call. Trimming shortened V by 0 bases and J by 4 bases, and 9 bases separated the two germline ends. Per germline, CDR1 LGHNA and CDR2 YSLEER. The CDR3 extends over 14 amino acids.

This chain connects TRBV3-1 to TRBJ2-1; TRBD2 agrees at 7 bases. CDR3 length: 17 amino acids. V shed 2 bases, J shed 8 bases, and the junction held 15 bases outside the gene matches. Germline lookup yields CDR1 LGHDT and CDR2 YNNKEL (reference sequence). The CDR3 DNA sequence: TGTGCCAGCAGCCAAAATAGCGGGCGGACCGTCTTGGATGAGCAGTTCTTC. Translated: CASSQNSGRTVLDEQFF.

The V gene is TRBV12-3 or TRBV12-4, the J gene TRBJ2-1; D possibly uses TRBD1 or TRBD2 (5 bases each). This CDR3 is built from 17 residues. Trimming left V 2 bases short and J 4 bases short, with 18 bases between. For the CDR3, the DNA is TGTGCCAGCAGTTTAAGTTTAGGGCTAGCAGGGTACAATGAGCAGTTCTTC. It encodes CASSLSLGLAGYNEQFF.

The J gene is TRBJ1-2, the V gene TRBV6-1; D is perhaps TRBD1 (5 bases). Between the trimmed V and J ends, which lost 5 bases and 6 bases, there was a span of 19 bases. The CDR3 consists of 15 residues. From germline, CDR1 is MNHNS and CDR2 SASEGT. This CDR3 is CASSRSGTEHHGYTF. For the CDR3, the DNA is TGTGCCAGCAGTCGATCCGGGACGGAACATCATGGCTACACCTTC.

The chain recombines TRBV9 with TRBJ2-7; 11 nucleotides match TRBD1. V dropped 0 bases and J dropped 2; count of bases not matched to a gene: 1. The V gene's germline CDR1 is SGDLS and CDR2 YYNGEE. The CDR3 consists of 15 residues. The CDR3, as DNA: TGTGCCAGCAGCGTAGAGGGACAGGGGGCCTACGAGCAGTACTTC. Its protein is CASSVEGQGAYEQYF.

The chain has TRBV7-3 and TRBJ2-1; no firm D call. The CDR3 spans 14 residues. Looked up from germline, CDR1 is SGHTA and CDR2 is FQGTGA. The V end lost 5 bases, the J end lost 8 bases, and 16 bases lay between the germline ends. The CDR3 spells CASSASGPRDEQFF. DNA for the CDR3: TGTGCCAGCAGCGCGTCCGGACCCCGGGATGAGCAGTTCTTC.

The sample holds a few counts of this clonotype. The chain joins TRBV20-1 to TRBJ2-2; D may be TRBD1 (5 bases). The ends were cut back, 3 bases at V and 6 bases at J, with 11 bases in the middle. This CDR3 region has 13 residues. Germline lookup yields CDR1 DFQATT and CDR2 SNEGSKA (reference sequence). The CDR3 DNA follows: TGCAGTGCTAGCCAGGGCATCGCCGGGGAGCTGTTTTTT. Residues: CSASQGIAGELFF.

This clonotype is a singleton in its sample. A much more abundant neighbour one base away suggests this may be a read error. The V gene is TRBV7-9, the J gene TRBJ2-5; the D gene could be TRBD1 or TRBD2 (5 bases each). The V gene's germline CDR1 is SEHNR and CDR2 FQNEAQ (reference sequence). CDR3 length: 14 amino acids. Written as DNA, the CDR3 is TGTGCCAGCAGCTTCGCCCGGGACCAGGAGACCCAGCACTTC. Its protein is CASSFARDQETQHF.

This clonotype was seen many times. The CDR3 is CSVDRGPEAFF. DNA for the CDR3: TGCAGCGTTGACCGGGGACCTGAAGCTTTCTTT. The rearrangement joins TRBV29-1 to TRBJ1-1, with D possibly matching TRBD1 (5 bases). CDR3 length: 11 residues. Germline-derived CDR1 and CDR2 are SQVTM and ANQGSEA. The V gene lost 3 bases and the J gene lost 6 bases, with 8 bases spanning the gap. The full variable domain, completed using reference TRBV29-1 and TRBJ1-1, is SAVISQKPSRDICQRGTSLTIQCQVDSQVTMMFWYRQQPGQSLTLIATANQGSEATYESGFVIDKFPISRPNLTFSTLTVSNMSPEDSSIYLCSVDRGPEAFFGQGTRLTVV.